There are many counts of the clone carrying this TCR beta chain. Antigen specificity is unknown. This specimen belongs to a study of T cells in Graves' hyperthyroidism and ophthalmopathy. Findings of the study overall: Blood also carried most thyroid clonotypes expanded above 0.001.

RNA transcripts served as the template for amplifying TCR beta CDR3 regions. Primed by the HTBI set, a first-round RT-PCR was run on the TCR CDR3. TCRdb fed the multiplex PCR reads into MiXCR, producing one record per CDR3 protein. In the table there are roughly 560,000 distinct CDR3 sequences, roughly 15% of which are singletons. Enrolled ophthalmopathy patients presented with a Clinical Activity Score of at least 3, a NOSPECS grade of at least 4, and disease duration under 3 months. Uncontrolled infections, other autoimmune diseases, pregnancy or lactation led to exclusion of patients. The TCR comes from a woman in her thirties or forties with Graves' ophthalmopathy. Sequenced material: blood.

The CDR3, as DNA: TGTGCCAGCATCCCACCTAAGAACACTGAAGCTTTCTTT. This gives the protein CASIPPKNTEAFF. This sequence joins TRBV6-1 and TRBJ1-1, with D unresolved. Trimming shortened V by 7 bases and J by 1 base, and 10 bases separated the two germline ends. The germline gives CDR1 MNHNS, CDR2 SASEGT. The CDR3 is made up of 13 amino acids.